Listed below are T cell receptor beta chains from one sample, sequenced in a study of CD8 T cells in ankylosing spondylitis. From the 5' RACE reads, TCRdb called clonotypes with MiXCR, one entry per CDR3 protein. The table lists almost 400,000 distinct CDR3 sequences, around 20% of them singletons. Sequenced: blood, either unsorted or a sorted T cell fraction (not recorded which). Receptor source: a male donor with ankylosing spondylitis. Each CDR3 is given without its conserved first and last residue. The D gene is left open where the match is weak. Not every row has a clone size; where given, it reads once, few, many or a size class.

d_gene	abundance	v_gene	CDR3aa
.	.	TRBV29-1	SVASGQLNTEAF
.	.	TRBV19	ASSITGVPDTQY
TRBD1	few	TRBV20-1	SARSYRGQADTGELF
.	.	TRBV20-1	SASRRTATEQY
TRBD1	few	TRBV28	ASGWRQGPDTQY
TRBD1	.	TRBV7-3	ASSETGYRNSPLH
.	many	TRBV29-1	SARGLTDTQY
TRBD2	.	TRBV2	ASSWTRPIAGGQETQY
.	.	TRBV5-1	ASSLDIGGELF
TRBD1	.	TRBV2	ASRGTGAPTGEQY
.	.	TRBV19	ASSTNVGRNTEAF
TRBD2	.	TRBV20-1	SGILAGRSTDTQY
.	few	TRBV29-1	SVLERQLTGELF
.	few	TRBV12-3/TRBV12-4	ASSLRARNTEAF
.	.	TRBV9	ASSVVVDTGELF
TRBD1	.	TRBV20-1	SASGQGGNQPQH
TRBD1	many	TRBV24-1	ATSDPGTGDTGELF
.	many	TRBV20-1	SATAIGTQY
TRBD1	.	TRBV5-1	ASSGLGQEKLF
TRBD2	few	TRBV10-2	ASTTLAGGYNEQF
TRBD1	few	TRBV20-1	SLPGQGGQEQY
TRBD1	few	TRBV4-2	ASSQDPEGAYNSPLH
.	.	TRBV12-3/TRBV12-4	ASSSEEGPECAF
.	few	TRBV20-1	NPQTGAESYGYT
TRBD1	few	TRBV6-5	ASSYTRTGGGYT
.	.	TRBV6-4	ASSHGLGEADTQY
TRBD1	once	TRBV20-1	SARERGRSNTGELF
.	.	TRBV9	ASSSVLTGNTGELF
.	.	TRBV5-1	ASSQWTDQYNEQF
.	few	TRBV12-3/TRBV12-4	ASSLTGNGNTIY
.	.	TRBV5-1	ASSLESLAYTGELF
.	.	TRBV5-1	ASSLPGLRGTETQY
.	few	TRBV20-1	SARDERDITGELF
.	.	TRBV6-2/TRBV6-3	ASSRAVTEAF
.	.	TRBV5-1	ASSFAGSGELF
.	few	TRBV11-2	ASSPMRSREARTDTQY
.	few	TRBV27	ASSTAGSALYNEQF